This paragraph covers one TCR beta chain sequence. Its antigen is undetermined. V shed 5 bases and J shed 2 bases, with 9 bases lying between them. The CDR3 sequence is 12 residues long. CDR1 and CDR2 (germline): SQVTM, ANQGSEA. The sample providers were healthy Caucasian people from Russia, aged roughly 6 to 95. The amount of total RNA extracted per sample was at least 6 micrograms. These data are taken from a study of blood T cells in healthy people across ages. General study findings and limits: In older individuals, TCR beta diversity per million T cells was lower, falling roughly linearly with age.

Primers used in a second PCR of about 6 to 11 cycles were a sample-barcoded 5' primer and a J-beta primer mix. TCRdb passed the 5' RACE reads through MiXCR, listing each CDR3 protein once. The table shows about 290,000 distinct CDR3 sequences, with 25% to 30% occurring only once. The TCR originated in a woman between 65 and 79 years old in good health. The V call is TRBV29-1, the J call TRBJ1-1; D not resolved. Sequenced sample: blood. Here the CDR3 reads CSVYGGNTEAFF. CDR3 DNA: TGCAGCGTTTATGGCGGAAACACTGAAGCTTTCTTT. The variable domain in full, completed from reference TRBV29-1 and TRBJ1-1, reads SAVISQKPSRDICQRGTSLTIQCQVDSQVTMMFWYRQQPGQSLTLIATANQGSEATYESGFVIDKFPISRPNLTFSTLTVSNMSPEDSSIYLCSVYGGNTEAFFGQGTRLTVV.